This T cell receptor beta chain was recorded in a study of somatic mutations in cytotoxic T cells in rheumatoid arthritis. General observations from the study: Increasing age coincided with elevated CD8+ clonality among rheumatoid arthritis patients, though not among healthy controls. No significant CD8+ T-cell clonality difference was found between rheumatoid arthritis patients and age-matched controls.

A note on this clone: Antigen: not known.

Method: immunoSEQ multiplex PCR; TCRdb's copy keeps in-frame clones and lacks some. The repertoire holds roughly 20,000 clones, with roughly nine tenths as singletons. Sequenced: CD8+ T cells sorted from blood. This TCR was recovered from a man aged 35 to 55 in good health.

The CDR3 DNA is TGTGCCAGCAGTCCAGGGACAGGGTTTTCTTATGGCTACACCTTC. The encoded protein is CASSPGTGFSYGYTF. The chain is built from TRBV27 and TRBJ1-2; 9 nucleotides agree with TRBD1. Germline trimming cut 5 bases from V and 5 bases from J; bases unmatched to any gene: 9. The V gene's germline CDR1 is MNHEY and CDR2 SMNVEV (reference sequence). The CDR3 is 15 amino acids.